The clone carrying this TCR beta chain is termed medium-sized (0.01 to 0.1%). The data are from a study of blood T cell repertoires in COVID-19. Study-wide context: Donors in the United States, Italy and Spain gave samples during acute or convalescent COVID-19. The cDNA or gDNA used as material had been derived from T cells, B-cell-depleted T cells, or PBMCs.

In the original workflow: Nucleated cell number was recorded as an estimate derived from reference gene primer amplification. Sequenced by immunoSEQ multiplex PCR; TCRdb stores in-frame clones only, minus some. V, J and clone size are those of that table, while D and trimming were read from the DNA. This sample has approximately 190,000 clones; 80% occur once, and the top ten carry approximately 6.9%. V lost 6 bases and J lost 2; bases outside the gene matches: 7. The CDR3 consists of 14 residues. CDR1 is WSHSY, CDR2 SAAADI, per germline. The rearrangement links TRBV10-2 to TRBJ2-7; 7 positions agree with TRBD2. The receptor's source is a man in his 60s with acute or convalescent COVID-19. Sequenced input: peripheral blood. CDR3: CASRLGGMTYEQYF. CDR3 DNA sequence: TGCGCCAGCAGGCTCGGGGGGATGACCTACGAGCAGTACTTC.